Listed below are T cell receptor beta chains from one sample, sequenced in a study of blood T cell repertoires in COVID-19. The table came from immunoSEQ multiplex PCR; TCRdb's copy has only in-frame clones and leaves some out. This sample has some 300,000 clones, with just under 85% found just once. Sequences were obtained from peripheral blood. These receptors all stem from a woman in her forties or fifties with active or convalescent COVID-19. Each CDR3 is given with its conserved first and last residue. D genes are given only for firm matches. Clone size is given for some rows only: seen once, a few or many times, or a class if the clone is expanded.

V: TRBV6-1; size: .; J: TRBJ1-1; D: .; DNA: TGTGCCAGCAGTGATGTGTTCAAGAACACTGAAGCTTTCTTT; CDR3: CASSDVFKNTEAFF
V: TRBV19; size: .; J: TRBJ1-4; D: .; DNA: TGTGCCAGTAGTATCAGGGGTTCTAATGAAAAACTGTTTTTT; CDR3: CASSIRGSNEKLFF
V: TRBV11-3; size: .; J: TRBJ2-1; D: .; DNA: TGTGCCAGCAGCCCGTTGAGGGGGAATGAGCAGTTCTTC; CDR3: CASSPLRGNEQFF
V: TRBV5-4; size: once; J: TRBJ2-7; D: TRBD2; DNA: TGTGCCAGCAGCTTCCCACCTGGTGGCGGGAGGTCGTACGAGCAGTACTTC; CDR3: CASSFPPGGGRSYEQYF
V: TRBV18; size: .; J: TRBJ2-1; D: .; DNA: TGTGCCAGCTCACCACCGAACTATGAGCAGTTCTTC; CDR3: CASSPPNYEQFF
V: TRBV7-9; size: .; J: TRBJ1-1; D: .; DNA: TGTGCCAGCAGCTTAAGTGGTCGAAGCCTCCTTGAAGCTTTCTTT; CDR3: CASSLSGRSLLEAFF
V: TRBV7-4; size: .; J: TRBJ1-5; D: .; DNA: TGTGCCAGCAGCCCCCGGGCCAGGGGTCCGAATCAGCCCCAGCATTTT; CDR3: CASSPRARGPNQPQHF
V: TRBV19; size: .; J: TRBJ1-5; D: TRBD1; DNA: TGTGCCAGTAGTATTAGGGGGCGCATAGGAAATCAGCCCCAGCATTTT; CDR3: CASSIRGRIGNQPQHF
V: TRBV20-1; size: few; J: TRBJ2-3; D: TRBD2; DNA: TGCAGTGCTAGTCGCCCGAGACTAGCGAGCACAGATACGCAGTATTTT; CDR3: CSASRPRLASTDTQYF
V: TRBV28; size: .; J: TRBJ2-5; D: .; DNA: TGTGCCAGCAGTTTAAGGACAGTCTCTAGCCAAGAGACCCAGTACTTC; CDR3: CASSLRTVSSQETQYF
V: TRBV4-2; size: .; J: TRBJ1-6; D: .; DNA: TGTGCCAGCAGCCAAGACCCCTATTCACCCCTCCACTTT; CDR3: CASSQDPYSPLHF
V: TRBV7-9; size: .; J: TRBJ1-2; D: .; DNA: TGTGCCAGCAGCCCCATGACAGCTAACTATGGCTACACCTTC; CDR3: CASSPMTANYGYTF
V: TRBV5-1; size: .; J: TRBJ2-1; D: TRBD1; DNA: TGCGCCAGCAGCCCGGGGACAGGGGGCCAATTAAATGAGCAGTTCTTC; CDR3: CASSPGTGGQLNEQFF
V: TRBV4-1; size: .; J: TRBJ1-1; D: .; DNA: TGCGCCAGCAGCCAAGGACTGGGTTGGACTGAAGCTTTCTTT; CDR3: CASSQGLGWTEAFF
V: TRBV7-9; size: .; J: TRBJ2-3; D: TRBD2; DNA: TGTGCCAGCAGCTTAGTGTCAGCGGGAGTTTCAGATACGCAGTATTTT; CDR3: CASSLVSAGVSDTQYF
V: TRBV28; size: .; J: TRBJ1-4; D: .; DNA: TGTGCCAGCAGCGCTCTGTGGGGAGGGGGAGAAAAACTGTTTTTT; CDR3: CASSALWGGGEKLFF
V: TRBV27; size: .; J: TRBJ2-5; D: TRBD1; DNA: TGTGCCAGCAGCCAGACAGGGGGCGGCCAAGAGACCCAGTACTTC; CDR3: CASSQTGGGQETQYF
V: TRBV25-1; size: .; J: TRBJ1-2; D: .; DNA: TGTGCCAGCAGTGAATGGGCGGGTAATGGCTACACCTTC; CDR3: CASSEWAGNGYTF
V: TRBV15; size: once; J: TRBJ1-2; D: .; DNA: TGTGCCACCAGCAGAGGGGCAGCAAATGGCTACACCTTC; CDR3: CATSRGAANGYTF
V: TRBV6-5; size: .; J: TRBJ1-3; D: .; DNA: TGTGCCAGCAGCCGGGAGCTGGGCTCTGGAAACACCATATATTTT; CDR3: CASSRELGSGNTIYF
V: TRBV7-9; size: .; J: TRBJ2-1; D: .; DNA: TGTGCCAGCAGCTCTGCGTTGCATGAGCAGTTCTTC; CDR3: CASSSALHEQFF
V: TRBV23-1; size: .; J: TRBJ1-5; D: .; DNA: TGCGCCACCTCACGGGATCAGCCCCAGCATTTT; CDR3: CATSRDQPQHF
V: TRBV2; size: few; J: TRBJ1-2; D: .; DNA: TGTGCCAGCAAAAGGAGTCCATCGCGTGGCTACACCTTC; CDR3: CASKRSPSRGYTF
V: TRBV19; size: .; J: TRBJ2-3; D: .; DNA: TGTGCCAGTAGTATACCCCAGGGAAAAGATACGCAGTATTTT; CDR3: CASSIPQGKDTQYF
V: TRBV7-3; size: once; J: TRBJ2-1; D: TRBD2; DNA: TGTGCCAGCAGCCCAGGACTAGCGGCCGGGAGGGAGCAGTTCTTC; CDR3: CASSPGLAAGREQFF
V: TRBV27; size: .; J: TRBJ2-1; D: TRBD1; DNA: TGTGCCAGCAGTTCTCTCGGGACAGGGGGACCCAATGAGCAGTTCTTC; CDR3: CASSSLGTGGPNEQFF
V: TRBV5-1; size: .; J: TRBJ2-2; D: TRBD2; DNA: TGCGCCAGCAGCTTGATTCCCGGGACTAGCGGGAGGAATAACGGGGAGCTGTTTTTT; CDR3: CASSLIPGTSGRNNGELFF
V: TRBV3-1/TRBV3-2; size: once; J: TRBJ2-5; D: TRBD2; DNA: TGTGCCAGCACGGAGCGGGGGACAATGGGATCGTACTTC; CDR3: CASTERGTMGSYF
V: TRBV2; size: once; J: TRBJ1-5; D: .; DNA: TGTGCCAGCAGTGACGGGTTGGGTAATCAGCCCCAGCATTTT; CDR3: CASSDGLGNQPQHF
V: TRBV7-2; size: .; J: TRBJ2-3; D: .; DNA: TGTGCCAGCAGCTTACTTAGTACGCAGTATTTT; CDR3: CASSLLSTQYF
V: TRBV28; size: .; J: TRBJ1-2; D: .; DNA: TGTGCCAGCAGTCCCCCAGGGCACTATGGCTACACCTTC; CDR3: CASSPPGHYGYTF
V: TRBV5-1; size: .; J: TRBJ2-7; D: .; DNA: TGCGCCAGCAGCCCCTTTTCGGCAGGGGAAACCTACGAGCAGTACTTC; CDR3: CASSPFSAGETYEQYF
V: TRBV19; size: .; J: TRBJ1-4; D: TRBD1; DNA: TGTGCCAGTACCATAACGGACAGGGGAAAAGGTCGGGTCGGTGAAAAACTGTTTTTT; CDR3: CASTITDRGKGRVGEKLFF
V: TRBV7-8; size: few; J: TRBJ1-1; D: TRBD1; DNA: TGTGCCAGCAGCCAAAGACAGGGGTTTAACACTGAAGCTTTCTTT; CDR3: CASSQRQGFNTEAFF
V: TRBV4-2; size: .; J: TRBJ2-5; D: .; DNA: TGTGCCAGCAGCCAAGATCTTCTAGCCGGATTAGTTCAAGAGACCCAGTACTTC; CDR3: CASSQDLLAGLVQETQYF
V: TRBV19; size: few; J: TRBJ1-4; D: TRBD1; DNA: TGTGCCAGTAGTATGGGACAGTTTAATGAAAAACTGTTTTTT; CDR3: CASSMGQFNEKLFF
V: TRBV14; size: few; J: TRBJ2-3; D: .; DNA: TGTGCCAGCAGCCAAGATGCCGGGGTGCCCCTCTTAGTCACAGATACGCAGTATTTT; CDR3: CASSQDAGVPLLVTDTQYF
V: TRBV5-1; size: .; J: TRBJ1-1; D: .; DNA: TGCGCCAGCAGCTTGGGTCGTGGTCAGACTTTGAACACTGAAGCTTTCTTT; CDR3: CASSLGRGQTLNTEAFF
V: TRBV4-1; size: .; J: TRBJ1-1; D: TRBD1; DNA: TGCGCCAGCAGAGAACAGGGGGTGACTGCGCGAAACACTGAAGCTTTCTTT; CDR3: CASREQGVTARNTEAFF
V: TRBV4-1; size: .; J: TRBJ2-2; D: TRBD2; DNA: TGCGCCAGCAGCCAAGGTCTTAGCGGGAGATCCGGGGAGCTGTTTTTT; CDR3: CASSQGLSGRSGELFF
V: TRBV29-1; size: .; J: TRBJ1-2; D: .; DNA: TGCAGCGTTGAAGACCGGGACTTAGTCTATGGCTACACCTTC; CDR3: CSVEDRDLVYGYTF
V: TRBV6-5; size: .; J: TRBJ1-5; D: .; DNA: TGTGCCAGTGCTGCCCAGGGAGGAAGCAATCAGCCCCAGCATTTT; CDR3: CASAAQGGSNQPQHF
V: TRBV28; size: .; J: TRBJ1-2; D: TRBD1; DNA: TGTGCCAGCAGTTTACACCTACAGGGGAGATCTAACTATGGCTACACCTTC; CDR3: CASSLHLQGRSNYGYTF
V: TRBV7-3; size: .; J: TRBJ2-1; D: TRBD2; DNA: TGTGCCAGCAGCAAAAATGGTCTAGCGGGAGACAATGAGCAGTTCTTC; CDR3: CASSKNGLAGDNEQFF
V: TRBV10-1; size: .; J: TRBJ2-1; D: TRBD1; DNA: TGCGCCAGCAGTGAGCCTCCGGGACAGGGGTTCGGCAGCTCCTACAATGAGCAGTTCTTC; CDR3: CASSEPPGQGFGSSYNEQFF
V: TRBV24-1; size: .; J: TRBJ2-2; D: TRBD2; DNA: TGTGCCACGGGAATAGCGGGGAACACCGGGGAGCTGTTTTTT; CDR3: CATGIAGNTGELFF
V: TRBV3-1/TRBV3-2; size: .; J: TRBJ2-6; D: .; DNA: TGTGCCAGCAGCCCCACTCGCTCTGGGGCCAACGTCCTGACTTTC; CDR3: CASSPTRSGANVLTF